This entry lists 17 T cell receptor beta chains sequenced from one sample in a study of shared T cell receptors in the human thymus listed by TCRdb under 2021. The method was the immunoSEQ multiplex PCR assay. Sourced from immuneACCESS, this table was stored by TCRdb with only in-frame sequences that have V and J called. A share of the clones is absent; for the studies checked, an unresolved V gene accounts for under half, and the remainder has no known explanation. Here the sample has roughly 550,000 clones; 75% to 80% occur a single time. The ten largest clones represent 0.01% to 0.015% of the sample. This same sample was also taken into another study, of human thymus T cells.

Material for sequencing was thymocytes. The receptor source for this set is a boy younger than two with a congenital heart defect. Donor details come from another sample of the same person, matched by shared clones.

The rearrangement links TRBV14 to TRBJ2-7; 7 bases agree with TRBD1. This CDR3 has 15 amino acids. Trimming removed 4 bases from V and 2 bases from J; junction bases left unmatched: 8. The germline CDR1 and CDR2 sequences are SGHDN and FVKESK. CDR3 DNA sequence: TGTGCCAGCAGCCTCCGGGACAGTGGAGCCTACGAGCAGTACTTC. Its translation: CASSLRDSGAYEQYF.

This chain uses TRBV4-1 with TRBJ2-1; 8 nucleotides agree with TRBD2. This CDR3 contains 16 residues. From germline, CDR1 is MGHRA and CDR2 YSYEKL. The V and J ends lost 1 base and 9 bases, in that order; junction bases with no gene match: 11. CDR3 nucleotides: TGCGCCAGCAGCCAAGTTCGGATAGCGGGAAGCGGTGAGCAGTTCTTC. It is translated as CASSQVRIAGSGEQFF.

The V and J genes are TRBV5-1 and TRBJ2-7; 8 nucleotides match TRBD1. The CDR3 runs to 14 residues. The V gene's germline CDR1 is SGHRS and CDR2 YFSETQ. V gave up 4 bases and J gave up 6 bases; unmatched junction bases: 9. The chain's CDR3 is CASSLGQGRGEQYF. CDR3 DNA: TGCGCCAGCAGCCTCGGACAGGGCCGGGGCGAGCAGTACTTC. The full variable domain, with the rest looked up from reference TRBV5-1 and TRBJ2-7, is KAGVTQTPRYLIKTRGQQVTLSCSPISGHRSVSWYQQTPGQGLQFLFEYFSETQRNKGNFPGRFSGRQFSNSRSEMNVSTLELGDSALYLCASSLGQGRGEQYFGPGTRLTVT.

This chain joins TRBV30 and TRBJ2-2; 8 nucleotides match TRBD2. Per the germline V gene, CDR1 is GTSNPN and CDR2 is SVGIG (reference sequence). This CDR3 is built from 15 residues. V lost 5 bases, J lost 6 bases, and 11 bases stayed unmatched. CDR3 coding DNA: TGTGCCTGGGGGTGGGCGGGAGGAAACCCCGGGGAGCTGTTTTTT. Translating it yields CAWGWAGGNPGELFF.

The chain employs TRBV28 and TRBJ1-1, with unresolved D. Per the germline V gene, CDR1 is MDHEN and CDR2 is SYDVKM. Trimming removed 2 bases from V and 5 bases from J, with 12 bases in between. The CDR3 sequence is 14 residues long. The DNA for the CDR3 is TGTGCCAGCAGTTTACTAAAGGGAGATACTGAAGCTTTCTTT. Translation: CASSLLKGDTEAFF.

The chain couples TRBV27 to TRBJ2-7, with 7 nucleotides matching TRBD2. In germline, CDR1 is MNHEY, CDR2 SMNVEV (reference sequence). Losses at the gene ends were 2 bases for V and 2 bases for J; bases not matched to a gene: 3. The CDR3 spans 14 residues. CDR3 residues: CASSLGGGPYEQYF. CDR3 in DNA: TGTGCCAGCAGTTTAGGCGGGGGACCCTACGAGCAGTACTTC.

The CDR3 loop reads CASSSYRGEGLGKNIQYF. CDR3 DNA sequence: TGTGCCAGCAGTTCCTACAGGGGGGAGGGACTTGGCAAAAACATTCAGTACTTC. The rearrangement links TRBV27 to TRBJ2-4, with a weak D call TRBD1 (8 bases). This CDR3 is 18 amino acids long. Germline V gene data show CDR1 as MNHEY and CDR2 as SMNVEV (reference sequence). The ends were cut back, 4 bases at V and 3 bases at J, with 22 bases in the middle.

The chain employs TRBV27 and TRBJ2-7; the D is unclear. Germline CDR1 MNHEY, CDR2 SMNVEV (reference sequence). This CDR3 has 16 residues. V was clipped by 4 bases and J by 2 bases, with 18 bases between them. CDR3 residues: CASSSSKARLTYEQYF. For the CDR3, the DNA is TGTGCCAGCAGTTCCTCCAAAGCCCGCCTTACCTACGAGCAGTACTTC.

With respect to this clone: At one of its ends the junction is not consistent with the germline gene, which may arise from a read error. The chain joins TRBV6-6 to TRBJ2-7; TRBD2 is a possible D gene (5 bases). This CDR3 comprises 15 residues. From germline, CDR1 is MNHNY and CDR2 SVGAGI (reference sequence). CDR3 residues: CASSIAGVSSCEQYF. The DNA for the CDR3 is TGTGCCAGCAGCATCGCCGGGGTCTCCTCCTGCGAGCAGTACTTC.

The rearrangement uses TRBV30 and TRBJ2-7, with TRBD1 matching over 9 bases. CDR3 length equals 15 residues. The germline CDR1 and CDR2 sequences are GTSNPN and SVGIG (reference sequence). The ends lost 1 base at V and 7 bases at J; junction bases unmatched: 11. CDR3 amino acids: CAWSGFEQGASEQYF. In DNA form, the CDR3 reads TGTGCCTGGAGTGGTTTCGAACAGGGGGCGAGTGAGCAGTACTTC.

V and J are TRBV28 and TRBJ2-3, with D possibly being TRBD1 (7 bases). The germline V gene has CDR1 MDHEN and CDR2 SYDVKM. With 5 bases removed from V and 2 bases from J, the gap between germline ends came to 26 bases. This CDR3 is built from 19 residues. The CDR3 DNA reads TGTGCCAGCAGTGGACAGGCGACGGGGGAACACACACACACAGATACGCAGTATTTT. Its protein product is CASSGQATGEHTHTDTQYF.

The V gene is TRBV14, the J gene TRBJ2-7, with 9 bases that match TRBD1. The CDR3 runs 16 residues. V shed 0 bases and J 9 bases; nucleotides not matched to a gene: 12. The germline gives CDR1 SGHDN, CDR2 FVKESK. CDR3 nucleotide sequence: TGTGCCAGCAGCCAAGATGTGGGACAGGGCCACTTGGGGCAGTACTTC. Its translation is CASSQDVGQGHLGQYF.

On this clone: The sample carries other DNA sequences with the same CDR3. The chain joins TRBV4-3 to TRBJ2-3; possible D gene TRBD1, 6 bases. The germline V gene has CDR1 LGHNA and CDR2 YSLEER. The CDR3 sequence is 15 residues long. V was pared by 0 bases and J by 1 base, with 8 bases between. CDR3 region: CASSQDRGRTDTQYF. CDR3 sequence (DNA): TGCGCCAGCAGCCAAGACAGGGGACGCACAGATACGCAGTATTTT.

This clone was seen just once. This chain connects TRBV4-2 to TRBJ2-7; 7 positions agree with TRBD1. The CDR3 has 15 amino acids. Germline V gene data show CDR1 as LGHNA and CDR2 as YNFKEQ. The V gene end was trimmed by 3 bases and the J gene end by 4 bases; junction bases not matched to a gene: 9. CDR3 sequence: CASSHARDSGYEQYF. The CDR3, as DNA: TGTGCCAGCAGCCATGCCCGGGACAGTGGATACGAGCAGTACTTC.

The V call is TRBV29-1, the J call TRBJ2-7; weak D call: TRBD2 (6 bases). Trimming took 6 bases from V and 2 from J, leaving 11 bases between them. The germline V gene has CDR1 SQVTM and CDR2 ANQGSEA. CDR3 length equals 12 residues. The CDR3 nucleotides are TGCAGCGTGCTAGCGTCAACCTACGAGCAGTACTTC. This codes for CSVLASTYEQYF.

The chain uses TRBV7-2 and TRBJ2-7; weak D call: TRBD1 (5 bases). This CDR3 comprises 15 residues. The germline V gene encodes CDR1 SGHTA and CDR2 FQGNSA. Trimming pared 1 base from V and 0 bases from J, leaving 10 bases between. The CDR3 spells CASSLEQAHSYEQYF. CDR3 sequence (DNA): TGTGCCAGCAGCTTAGAACAGGCCCACTCCTACGAGCAGTACTTC.

This clone was detected once. J is TRBJ2-3 and V is TRBV27; 9 bases agree with TRBD1. V was pared by 5 bases and J by 4 bases, with 7 bases of the junction left unmatched. The germline V gene has CDR1 MNHEY and CDR2 SMNVEV (reference sequence). The CDR3 runs 15 residues. The CDR3 here is CASSPPGQGPDTQYF. CDR3 DNA: TGTGCCAGCAGTCCCCCGGGACAGGGCCCAGATACGCAGTATTTT.